This T cell receptor beta chain was captured in a study of Tregs in tolerant kidney transplant recipients. V trimming: 8 bases; J trimming: 9 bases; junction bases outside the gene matches: 11. Germline assignment: CDR1 PRHDT and CDR2 FYEKMQ (reference sequence). This CDR3 has 14 amino acids. Method: immunoSEQ multiplex PCR; TCRdb's copy keeps in-frame clones and lacks some. The sample yields 100,000 or so clones, roughly 93% seen once. Related graft donors supplied nonmyeloablative bone marrow transplants, and mixed chimerism was transient. This clonotype originated in a human patient who received a combined kidney and bone marrow transplant. Part of the T cells may come from the graft donor. Source: CD4+ T cells from blood (PBMCs), taken 12 months after the transplant. The chain is built from TRBV13 and TRBJ2-1, with 9 bases aligning to TRBD1. This CDR3 reads CASSSGTGSPEQFF. CDR3 DNA sequence: TGTGCCAGCTCATCCGGGACAGGGTCCCCTGAGCAGTTCTTC.